Here is one TCR beta chain with its context. Its target is unknown. This sample is drawn from a study of CD8 T cells in Susac syndrome. Overall study context: The Susac syndrome patients were therapy-naive, on corticosteroids, or on intravenous immunoglobulin alone at blood draw.

Germline loops: CDR1 SGDLS, CDR2 YYNGEE. V was pared by 4 bases and J by 0 bases, with 11 bases between. CDR3 length: 15 amino acids. Random hexamers were used to reverse transcribe roughly 0.5 to 1 ug of RNA. MiXCR, applied by TCRdb to the immunoSEQ multiplex PCR reads, yields one record per CDR3 protein. The sample contains 75,000 to 95,000 distinct CDR3 sequences, roughly 92% of which appear only once. Study-wide findings and caveats: The total CD8+ repertoires yielded 15 to 20 Susac-specific public clones and the CD8+ TEMRA repertoires yielded about 5.

The clonotype comes from a human donor with Susac syndrome. Sequenced input: CD8+ T cells from PBMCs. J is TRBJ1-3 and V is TRBV9; D might be TRBD1 (5 bases). This CDR3 reads CASSSGDSSGNTIYF. The DNA of the CDR3 is TGTGCCAGCAGCTCCGGAGACAGCTCTGGAAACACCATATATTTT.